The clone carrying this T cell receptor (beta chain) was observed a handful of times. This record comes from a study of CD4 and CD8 cells across lung adenocarcinoma regions. TCRdb reprocessed the PCR reads with MiXCR, giving one entry per CDR3 protein. This table holds 3,600 or so distinct CDR3 sequences, about 64% found once. Samples came from patients with localized non-small cell lung adenocarcinoma. The CDR3 has 14 residues. J gave up 7 bases and V 3 bases, and 4 bases lay outside the gene matches. Germline CDR1 is MRHNA and CDR2 is SNTAGT. Sequenced input: CD8+ T cells from the margin of a lung tumor. This TCR was recovered from a female donor with lung adenocarcinoma. The CD4 and CD8 labels of this study may be unreliable. This rearrangement joins TRBV6-4 to TRBJ2-1; 9 nucleotides align to TRBD2. CDR3 sequence (DNA): TGTGCCAGCAGTGAGGCGGGAGGGGGTAATGAGCAGTTCTTC. It encodes CASSEAGGGNEQFF.